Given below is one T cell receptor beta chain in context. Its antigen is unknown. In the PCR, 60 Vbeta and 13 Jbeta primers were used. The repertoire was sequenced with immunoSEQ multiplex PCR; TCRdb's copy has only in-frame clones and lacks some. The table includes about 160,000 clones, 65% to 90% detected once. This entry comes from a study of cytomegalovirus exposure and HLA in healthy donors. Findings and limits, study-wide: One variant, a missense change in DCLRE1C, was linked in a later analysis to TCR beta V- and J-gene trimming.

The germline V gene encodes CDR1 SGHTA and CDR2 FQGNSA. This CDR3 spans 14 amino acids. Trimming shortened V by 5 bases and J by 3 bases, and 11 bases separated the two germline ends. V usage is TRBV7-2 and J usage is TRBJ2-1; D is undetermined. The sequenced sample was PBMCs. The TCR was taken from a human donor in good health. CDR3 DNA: TGTGCCAGCAGCCGTACACAACACTACAATGAGCAGTTCTTC. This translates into CASSRTQHYNEQFF.